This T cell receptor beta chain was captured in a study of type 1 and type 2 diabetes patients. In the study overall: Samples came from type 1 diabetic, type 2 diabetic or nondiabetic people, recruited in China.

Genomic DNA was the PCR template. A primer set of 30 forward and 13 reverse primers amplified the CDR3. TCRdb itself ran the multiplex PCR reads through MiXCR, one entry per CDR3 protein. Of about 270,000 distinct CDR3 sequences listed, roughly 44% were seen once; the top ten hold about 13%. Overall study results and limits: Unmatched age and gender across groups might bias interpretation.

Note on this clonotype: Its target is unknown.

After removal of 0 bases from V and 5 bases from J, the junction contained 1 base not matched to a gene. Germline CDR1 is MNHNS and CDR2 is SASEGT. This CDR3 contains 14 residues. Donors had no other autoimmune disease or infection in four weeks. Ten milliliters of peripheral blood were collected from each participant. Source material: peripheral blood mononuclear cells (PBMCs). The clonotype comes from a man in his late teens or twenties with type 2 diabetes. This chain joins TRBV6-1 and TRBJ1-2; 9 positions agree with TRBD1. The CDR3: CASSEATGGYGYTF. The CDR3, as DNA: TGTGCCAGCAGTGAAGCGACAGGGGGTTATGGCTACACCTTC.